These 11 T cell receptor beta chains were sequenced from one sample in a study of control samples from healthy donors and cancer patients (dated by TCRdb to about 2020). Library generation was performed with the immunoSEQ multiplex PCR assay. The source is immuneACCESS, and TCRdb retained only in-frame sequences with V and J called. Part of the clones is not carried over; for the studies checked, unresolved V genes explain less than half of this, and the remainder is unexplained. The sample yields about 98,000 clones; approximately 80% were counted once. Together, the top ten hold under 12% of the sample. Source material: blood. The receptor source for this set is a woman in her 30s in good health.

The table lists this clone with a few counts. This sequence joins TRBV7-6 and TRBJ2-3; TRBD1 aligns across 7 bases. After removal of 8 bases from V and 2 bases from J, the junction contained 13 bases not matched to a gene. Germline assignment: CDR1 SGHVS and CDR2 FNYEAQ. There are 16 residues in the CDR3. The CDR3 is CASSSREGAITDTQYF. For the CDR3, the DNA is TGTGCCAGCTCCTCCCGAGAGGGGGCTATCACAGATACGCAGTATTTT. The entire variable domain, with the rest obtained from reference TRBV7-6 and TRBJ2-3, is as follows: GAGVSQSPRYKVTKRGQDVALRCDPISGHVSLYWYRQALGQGPEFLTYFNYEAQQDKSGLPNDRFSAERPEGSISTLTIQRTEQRDSAMYRCASSSREGAITDTQYFGPGTRLTVL.

A single count supports this clone. This rearrangement joins TRBV4-3 to TRBJ2-3; TRBD2 matches 12 bases. The germline CDR1 and CDR2 sequences are LGHNA and YSLEER. J lost 4 bases, V lost 0 bases, and 8 bases had no gene match. The CDR3 totals 18 residues. DNA for the CDR3: TGCGCCAGCAGCCAAGATAGGGCTAGCGGGGGGGCCGCAGATACGCAGTATTTT. It translates to CASSQDRASGGAADTQYF.

This clone was picked up one time. V gene TRBV27 combines with J gene TRBJ2-7; no definite D call. Germline loops: CDR1 MNHEY, CDR2 SMNVEV (reference sequence). V lost 2 bases to trimming and J lost 4 bases, with 15 bases between them. CDR3 size: 15 residues. The CDR3 sequence is CASSLRLTSVYEQYF. The DNA of the CDR3 is TGTGCCAGCAGTTTAAGGCTGACTTCTGTTTACGAGCAGTACTTC.

The J gene is TRBJ1-1, the V gene TRBV5-4; D is unclear. Between the trimmed V and J ends, which lost 0 bases and 9 bases, there was a span of 9 bases. This CDR3 is 12 amino acids long. Germline CDR1 reads SGHNT; CDR2 reads YYREEE (reference sequence). CDR3: CASSLAGGQAFF. The CDR3 nucleotides are TGTGCCAGCAGCTTGGCCGGTGGGCAAGCTTTCTTT.

This clone has just a few counts. CDR3 residues: CASSARLAANTGELFF. CDR3 nucleotide sequence: TGTGCCAGCAGCGCAAGACTAGCGGCGAACACCGGGGAGCTGTTTTTT. The rearrangement joins TRBV9 to TRBJ2-2, with TRBD2 identical over 9 bases. Germline values: CDR1 SGDLS, CDR2 YYNGEE. CDR3 length equals 16 residues. Losses at the gene ends were 3 bases for V and 0 bases for J; bases not matched to a gene: 3.

The chain links TRBV30 to TRBJ2-1; maybe TRBD2 (6 bases). This CDR3 spans 14 amino acids. From germline, CDR1 is GTSNPN and CDR2 SVGIG (reference sequence). The V gene lost 0 bases and the J gene lost 6 bases, with 12 bases spanning the gap. CDR3 sequence (DNA): TGTGCCTGGAGTGTAAACGGGGGACGCAATGAGCAGTTCTTC. Its translation is CAWSVNGGRNEQFF.

This clone was found once. The chain combines TRBV4-3 with TRBJ2-7; no clear D gene. Germline CDR1 is LGHNA and CDR2 is YSLEER. Between the trimmed V and J ends, which lost 7 bases and 6 bases, there was a span of 16 bases. The CDR3 is 13 amino acids. Written as DNA, the CDR3 is TGCGCCAGCATAACGGTGCGGAAAAGCGAGCAGTACTTC. This codes for CASITVRKSEQYF.

This clone showed up just once. The CDR3 sequence: CASSKGQGRTGELFF. The CDR3 DNA sequence: TGTGCCAGCTCTAAGGGGCAGGGTCGAACCGGGGAGCTGTTTTTT. The chain recombines TRBV2 with TRBJ2-2; maybe TRBD1 (5 bases). V gave up 8 bases and J gave up 5 bases, with 18 bases separating them. CDR1 SNHLY and CDR2 FYNNEI come from the germline V gene. The CDR3 runs to 15 residues.

In the case of this clone: The junction shows a germline mismatch at one end, possibly a read error. Other DNA sequences in the sample encode the same CDR3. V is TRBV9 and J is TRBJ2-2, with 7 bases aligning to TRBD1. The CDR3 contains 14 residues. Germline loops: CDR1 SGDLS, CDR2 YYNGEE. The chain's CDR3 is CASSPPDRTGELFF. In DNA form, the CDR3 reads TGTGCCAGCAGCCCCCCGGACAGGACCGGGGAGCTATTTTTT.

This clone was seen once. The V call is TRBV4-2, the J call TRBJ2-1, with D uncertain. The CDR3 sequence is 15 residues long. CDR1 LGHNA and CDR2 YNFKEQ come from the germline V gene. Between the trimmed V and J ends, which lost 0 bases and 3 bases, there was a span of 9 bases. The CDR3 protein is CASSQEEQGYNEQFF. CDR3 nucleotides: TGTGCCAGCAGCCAAGAAGAACAAGGCTACAATGAGCAGTTCTTC.

This chain connects TRBV9 to TRBJ2-7; 11 nucleotides align to TRBD1. Trimming removed 3 bases from V and 9 bases from J; junction bases left unmatched: 2. CDR1 and CDR2 (germline): SGDLS, YYNGEE. The CDR3 contains 12 residues. The DNA for the CDR3 is TGTGCCAGCAGCGAGGGACAGGGGGGGCAGTACTTC. Its translation: CASSEGQGGQYF.